Listed below are T cell receptor beta chains from one sample, sequenced in a study of CXCR3-negative and CXCR3-positive naive CD8 T cells. TCRdb reanalyzed the 5' RACE reads, giving one entry per CDR3 protein sequence and no DNA. The sample holds roughly 61,000 distinct CDR3 sequences. The sample consisted of naive CXCR3+ CD8+ T cells from blood. The receptors were gathered from a human donor in good health. Some clones in this sample may be carry-over from other donors' samples. CDR3s include the opening cysteine and the closing phenylalanine or tryptophan.

TRBJ2-2 TRBV21-1 CASSRTGAHTGELFF
TRBJ1-1 TRBV7-2 CASSLGDSKAFF
TRBJ2-7 TRBV29-1 CSLRQGADEQYF
TRBJ2-7 TRBV5-1 CASSPGGAAYEQYF
TRBJ1-3 TRBV4-3 CASSQDNSLISGNTIYF
TRBJ2-1 TRBV4-3 CASSQDIGASGGYNEQFF
TRBJ1-1 TRBV10-2 CATVTVNTEAFF
TRBJ2-3 TRBV10-1 CATQRGYRGPDGTDTQYF
TRBJ2-5 TRBV3-1 CASSPTTQGATEETQYF
TRBJ2-7 TRBV29-1 CSVVGPPTYEQYF
TRBJ2-7 TRBV7-2 CASSFGGVWEQYF
TRBJ2-7 TRBV6-6 CASSYAQGLYEQYF
TRBJ2-2 TRBV11-2 CASSPRPRNTGELFF
TRBJ2-7 TRBV7-6 CASSPMETPSDEQYF
TRBJ1-1 TRBV7-9 CASSLGGQHTEAFF
TRBJ2-7 TRBV5-6 CASSFQGSTYEQYF
TRBJ2-7 TRBV3-1 CASSQEGPGTVHEQYF
TRBJ2-7 TRBV5-1 CASSLVGTGHNEQYF
TRBJ2-7 TRBV6-6 CASSYRRTTSSYEQYF
TRBJ2-1 TRBV27 CASRQSQGAAYNEQFF
TRBJ2-7 TRBV5-5 CASILDSSSYEQYF
TRBJ2-7 TRBV18 CASSPPSGSYEQYF
TRBJ2-3 TRBV1 CTSSQELAGPTDTQYF
TRBJ2-7 TRBV5-8 CASSLRGRAQSYEQYF
TRBJ2-7 TRBV6-2/TRBV6-3 CASSFGLETYEQYF